These 4 T cell receptor beta chains were sequenced from one sample in a study of T cells after yellow fever vaccination. TCRdb recomputed calls from the 5' RACE reads with MiXCR, one row per CDR3 protein. The top ten clones hold about 40% of a sample with about 130,000 distinct CDR3 sequences, 8.9% of them seen once. This specimen was CD8+ T cells sorted from PBMCs, taken on the day of the yellow fever booster vaccination. All receptors come from a man between 18 and 35 years old who received the YFV17D yellow fever vaccine.

This clonotype was counted only a few times. The J gene is TRBJ1-2, the V gene TRBV9, with D hard to call. The V end lost 4 bases, the J end lost 4 bases, and 17 bases lay between the germline ends. This CDR3 has 15 residues. CDR1 is SGDLS, CDR2 YYNGEE, per germline. The CDR3 coding sequence is TGTGCCAGCAGCCCCGGCTCGTATGGTGCCTATGGCTACACCTTC. Amino acids: CASSPGSYGAYGYTF.

This clonotype was seen a few times. V gene TRBV20-1 combines with J gene TRBJ2-2; a weak D match, TRBD1 (5 bases). Germline V gives CDR1 DFQATT, CDR2 SNEGSKA (reference sequence). The length of the CDR3 is 14 residues. The V and J ends lost 3 bases and 7 bases respectively, with 15 bases between them. CDR3 sequence (DNA): TGCAGTGCTAGCCGGGCCAACCAGGGCGGGGAGCTGTTTTTT. The encoded protein is CSASRANQGGELFF.

For the CDR3, the DNA is TGTGCCAGCAGTGAAGGCCACGCGAACACCGGGGAGCTGTTTTTT. Amino acid sequence: CASSEGHANTGELFF. V usage is TRBV2 and J usage is TRBJ2-2; no reliable D call. The V and J ends lost 1 base and 0 bases respectively, with 6 bases between them. CDR1 is SNHLY, CDR2 FYNNEI, per germline. There are 15 residues in the CDR3.

This clonotype was counted a few times. The chain recombines TRBV7-9 with TRBJ2-7; perhaps TRBD1 as D (6 bases). This CDR3 has 16 amino acids. Deletions cut 5 bases from V and 0 bases from J, with 17 bases between. Germline CDR1 reads SEHNR; CDR2 reads FQNEAQ (reference sequence). The CDR3 is CASSETGLRSSYEQYF. For the CDR3, the DNA is TGTGCCAGCAGCGAGACAGGTCTTAGGAGCTCCTACGAGCAGTACTTC.